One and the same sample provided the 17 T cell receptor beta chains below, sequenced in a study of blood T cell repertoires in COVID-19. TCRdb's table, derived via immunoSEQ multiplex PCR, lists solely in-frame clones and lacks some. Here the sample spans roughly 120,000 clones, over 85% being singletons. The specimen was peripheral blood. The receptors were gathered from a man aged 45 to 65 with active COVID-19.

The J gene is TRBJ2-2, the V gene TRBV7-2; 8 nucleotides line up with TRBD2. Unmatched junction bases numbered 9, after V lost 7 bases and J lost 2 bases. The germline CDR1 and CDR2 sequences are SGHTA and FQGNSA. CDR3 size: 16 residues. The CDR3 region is CASIGGAGRNTGELFF. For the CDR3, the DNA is TGTGCCAGCATCGGGGGGGCGGGACGTAACACCGGGGAGCTGTTTTTT.

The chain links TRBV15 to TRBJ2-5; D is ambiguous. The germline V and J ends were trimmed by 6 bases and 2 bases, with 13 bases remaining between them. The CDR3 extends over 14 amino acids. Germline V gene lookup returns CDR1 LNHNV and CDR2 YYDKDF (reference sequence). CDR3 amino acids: CATRQTRGQETQYF. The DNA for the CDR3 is TGTGCCACCAGGCAGACCCGAGGTCAAGAGACCCAGTACTTC.

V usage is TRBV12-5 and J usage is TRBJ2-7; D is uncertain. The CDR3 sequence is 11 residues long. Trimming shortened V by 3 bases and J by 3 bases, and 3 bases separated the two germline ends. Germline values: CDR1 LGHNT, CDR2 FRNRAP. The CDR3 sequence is CASGFNYEQYF. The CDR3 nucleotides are TGTGCTAGTGGTTTCAACTACGAGCAGTACTTC. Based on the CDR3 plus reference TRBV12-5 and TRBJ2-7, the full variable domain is DARVTQTPRHKVTEMGQEVTMRCQPILGHNTVFWYRQTMMQGLELLAYFRNRAPLDDSGMPKDRFSAEMPDATLATLKIQPSEPRDSAVYFCASGFNYEQYFGPGTRLTVT.

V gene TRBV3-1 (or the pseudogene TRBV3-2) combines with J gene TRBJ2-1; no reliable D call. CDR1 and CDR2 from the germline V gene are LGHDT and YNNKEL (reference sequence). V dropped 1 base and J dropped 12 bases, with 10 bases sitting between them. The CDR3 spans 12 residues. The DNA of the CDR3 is TGTGCCAGCAGCCAAGCCCGACACGGGCAGTTCTTC. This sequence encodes CASSQARHGQFF.

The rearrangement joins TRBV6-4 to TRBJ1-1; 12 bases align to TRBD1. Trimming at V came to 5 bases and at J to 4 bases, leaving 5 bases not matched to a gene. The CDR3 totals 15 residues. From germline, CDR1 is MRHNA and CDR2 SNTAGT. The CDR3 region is CASSPGTGGGTEAFF. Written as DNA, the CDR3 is TGTGCCAGCAGTCCCGGGACAGGGGGCGGCACTGAAGCTTTCTTT.

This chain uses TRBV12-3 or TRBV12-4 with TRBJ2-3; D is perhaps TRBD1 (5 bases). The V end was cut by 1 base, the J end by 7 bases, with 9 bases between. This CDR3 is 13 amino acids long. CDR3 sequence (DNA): TGTGCCAGCAGTTTAGACAGGCCGAATACGCAGTATTTT. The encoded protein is CASSLDRPNTQYF.

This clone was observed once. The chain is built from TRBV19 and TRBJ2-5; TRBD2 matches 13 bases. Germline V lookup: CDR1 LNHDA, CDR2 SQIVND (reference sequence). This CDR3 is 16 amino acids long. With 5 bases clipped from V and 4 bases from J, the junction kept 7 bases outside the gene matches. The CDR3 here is CASSSGLAGNRETQYF. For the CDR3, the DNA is TGTGCCAGTAGTTCGGGACTAGCGGGGAACCGAGAGACCCAGTACTTC.

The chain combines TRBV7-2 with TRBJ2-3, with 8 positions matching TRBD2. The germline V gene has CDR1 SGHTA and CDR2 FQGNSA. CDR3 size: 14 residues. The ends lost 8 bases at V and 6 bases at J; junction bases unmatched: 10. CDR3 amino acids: CASAPGGAGDTQYF. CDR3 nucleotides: TGTGCCAGCGCGCCGGGGGGGGCTGGGGATACGCAGTATTTT.

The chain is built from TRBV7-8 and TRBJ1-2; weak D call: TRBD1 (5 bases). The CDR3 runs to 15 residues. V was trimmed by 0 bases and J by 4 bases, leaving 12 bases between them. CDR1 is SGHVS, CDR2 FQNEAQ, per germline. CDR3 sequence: CASSLAKGQGYGYTF. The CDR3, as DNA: TGTGCCAGCAGCTTAGCAAAGGGTCAGGGCTATGGCTACACCTTC. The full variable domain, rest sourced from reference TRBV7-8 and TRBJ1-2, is GAGVSQSPRYKVAKRGQDVALRCDPISGHVSLFWYQQALGQGPEFLTYFQNEAQLDKSGLPSDRFFAERPEGSVSTLKIQRTQQEDSAVYLCASSLAKGQGYGYTFGSGTRLTVV.

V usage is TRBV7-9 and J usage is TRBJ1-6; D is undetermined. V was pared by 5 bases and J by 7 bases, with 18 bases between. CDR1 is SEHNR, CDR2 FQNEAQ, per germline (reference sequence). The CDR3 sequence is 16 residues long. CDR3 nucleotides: TGTGCCAGCAGCCTAGGTTCTGGCGGGCTGAATTCACCCCTCCACTTT. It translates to CASSLGSGGLNSPLHF.

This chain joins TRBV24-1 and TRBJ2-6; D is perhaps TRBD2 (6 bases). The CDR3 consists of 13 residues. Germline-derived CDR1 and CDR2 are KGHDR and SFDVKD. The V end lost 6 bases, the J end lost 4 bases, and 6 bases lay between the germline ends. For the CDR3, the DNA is TGTGCCACCAGTCGGGGGGGGGCCAACGTCCTGACTTTC. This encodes CATSRGGANVLTF.

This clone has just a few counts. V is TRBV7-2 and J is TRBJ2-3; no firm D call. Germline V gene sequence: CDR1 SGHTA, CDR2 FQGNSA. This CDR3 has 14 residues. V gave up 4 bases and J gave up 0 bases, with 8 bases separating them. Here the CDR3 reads CASSSRTSTDTQYF. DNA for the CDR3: TGTGCCAGCAGCTCTCGAACTAGCACAGATACGCAGTATTTT.

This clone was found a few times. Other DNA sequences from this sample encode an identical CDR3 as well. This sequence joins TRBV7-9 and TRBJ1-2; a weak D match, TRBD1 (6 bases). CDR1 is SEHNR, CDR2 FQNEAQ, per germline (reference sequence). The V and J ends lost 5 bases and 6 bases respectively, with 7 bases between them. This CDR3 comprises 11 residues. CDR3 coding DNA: TGTGCCAGCAGCAACAGGGATGGCTACACCTTC. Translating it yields CASSNRDGYTF.

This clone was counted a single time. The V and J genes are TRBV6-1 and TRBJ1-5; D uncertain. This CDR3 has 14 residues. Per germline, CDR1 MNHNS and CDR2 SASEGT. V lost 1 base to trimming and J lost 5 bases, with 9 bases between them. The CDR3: CASSEVGSHQPQHF. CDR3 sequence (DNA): TGTGCCAGCAGTGAAGTGGGCAGCCATCAGCCCCAGCATTTT.

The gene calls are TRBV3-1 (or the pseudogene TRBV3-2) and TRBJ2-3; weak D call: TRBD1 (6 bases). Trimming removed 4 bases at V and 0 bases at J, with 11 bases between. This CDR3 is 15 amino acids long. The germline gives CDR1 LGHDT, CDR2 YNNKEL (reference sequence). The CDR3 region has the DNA TGTGCCAGCAGCCGACCGGGACATAGCACAGATACGCAGTATTTT. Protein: CASSRPGHSTDTQYF.

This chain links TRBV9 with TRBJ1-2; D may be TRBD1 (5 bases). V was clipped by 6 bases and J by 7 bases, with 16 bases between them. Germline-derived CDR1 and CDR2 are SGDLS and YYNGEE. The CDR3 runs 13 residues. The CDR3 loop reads CASTVGGAGGYTF. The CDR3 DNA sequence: TGTGCCAGCACCGTGGGAGGGGCCGGTGGCTACACCTTC.

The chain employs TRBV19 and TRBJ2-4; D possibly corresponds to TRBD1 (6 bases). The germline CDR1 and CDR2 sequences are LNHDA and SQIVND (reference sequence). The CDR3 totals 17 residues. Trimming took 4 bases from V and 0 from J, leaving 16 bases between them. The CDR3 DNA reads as TGTGCCAGTAGTACCCTTAGGGAACAGGGAGCCAAAAACATTCAGTACTTC. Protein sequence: CASSTLREQGAKNIQYF.